A single sample gave rise to the 21 T cell receptor beta chains below, sequenced in a study of graft-versus-host responses after intestinal transplantation. Profiled with immunoSEQ multiplex PCR; TCRdb holds only in-frame clones, not every one. The table has about 110,000 clones, more than 80% seen once. These receptors' antigens are unknown. This specimen was unstimulated CD4+ T cells sorted from spleen or lymph node cells, taken before transplant. The receptor set was obtained from a human donor who was the organ donor for an intestinal transplant.

The J gene is TRBJ2-3, the V gene TRBV10-3, with D possibly matching TRBD1 (7 bases). The V gene's germline CDR1 is ENHRY and CDR2 SYGVKD. V gave up 6 bases and J gave up 4 bases, with 14 bases separating them. The CDR3 has 14 amino acids. The CDR3 region has the DNA TGTGCCATCAGCATCCAGGGGGGATCAGATACGCAGTATTTT. Its protein is CAISIQGGSDTQYF.

The rearrangement uses TRBV11-2 and TRBJ1-2; D unresolved. Germline CDR1 SGHAT, CDR2 FQNNGV. This CDR3 contains 12 residues. The V and J ends lost 5 bases and 6 bases respectively, with 10 bases between them. As DNA, the CDR3 is TGTGCCAGCAGCCCTCATGCGGATGGCTACACCTTC. Amino acids: CASSPHADGYTF.

The chain carries TRBV7-9 and TRBJ2-7; 11 bases are a match to TRBD2. V was clipped by 4 bases and J by 6 bases; unmatched bases: 14. The CDR3 has 17 amino acids. The germline V gene has CDR1 SEHNR and CDR2 FQNEAQ (reference sequence). For the CDR3, the DNA is TGTGCCAGCAGCTCCCGCGGTGGGCTAGCGGGAGGATTCGAGCAGTACTTC. Residues: CASSSRGGLAGGFEQYF.

The J gene is TRBJ1-5, the V gene TRBV6-5; 8 positions agree with TRBD1. Germline lookup yields CDR1 MNHEY and CDR2 SVGAGI. V lost 8 bases, J lost 7 bases, and 7 bases stayed unmatched. The CDR3 consists of 13 residues. The CDR3 protein is CASSPWTGQPQHF. As DNA, the CDR3 is TGTGCCAGCTCCCCCTGGACAGGGCAGCCCCAGCATTTT.

The CDR3 loop is CASSEALYNEQFF. As DNA, the CDR3 is TGCGCCAGCAGTGAGGCGCTTTACAATGAGCAGTTCTTC. V is TRBV10-2 and J is TRBJ2-1; D is uncertain. The CDR3 length is 13 residues. V was shortened by 2 bases and J by 4 bases, with 6 bases between the two germline ends. Germline CDR1 reads WSHSY; CDR2 reads SAAADI.

The chain is built from TRBV30 and TRBJ2-7; 12 nucleotides align to TRBD1. Germline V gene lookup returns CDR1 GTSNPN and CDR2 SVGIG (reference sequence). The CDR3 spans 15 residues. V dropped 2 bases and J dropped 2; count of bases not matched to a gene: 4. The CDR3 coding sequence is TGTGCCTGGAGTCACGGGACAGGGGGCGCCTACGAGCAGTACTTC. Its protein product is CAWSHGTGGAYEQYF. Complete variable domain (other parts from reference TRBV30 and TRBJ2-7): SQTIHQWPATLVQPVGSPLSLECTVEGTSNPNLYWYRQAAGRGLQLLFYSVGIGQISSEVPQNLSASRPQDRQFILSSKKLLLSDSGFYLCAWSHGTGGAYEQYFGPGTRLTVT.

In its sample, this clone was seen once. V gene TRBV5-1 combines with J gene TRBJ2-7; 9 bases fit TRBD2. Germline CDR1 SGHRS, CDR2 YFSETQ. There are 15 residues in the CDR3. J gave up 3 bases and V 2 bases, and 6 bases lay outside the gene matches. CDR3 amino acids: CASSFLAGQSYEQYF. The DNA for the CDR3 is TGCGCCAGCAGCTTTCTAGCGGGACAGAGCTACGAGCAGTACTTC.

This sequence joins TRBV7-6 and TRBJ2-1; D is possibly TRBD1 or TRBD2 (7 bases each). V was trimmed by 1 base and J by 9 bases, leaving 19 bases between them. The CDR3 length is 16 residues. Germline CDR1 reads SGHVS; CDR2 reads FNYEAQ. The DNA of the CDR3 is TGTGCCAGCAGCTTAGGGGCGGGAGAAGCAGGGGGTGAGCAGTTCTTC. Translating it yields CASSLGAGEAGGEQFF.

The chain has TRBV19 and TRBJ2-1; no clear D. V lost 5 bases and J 6 bases, leaving 11 bases between the germline ends. Germline CDR1 is LNHDA and CDR2 is SQIVND (reference sequence). The CDR3 contains 13 residues. The CDR3 loop reads CASSLTLPNEQFF. CDR3 nucleotides: TGTGCCAGTAGTTTGACCCTGCCCAATGAGCAGTTCTTC.

The chain joins TRBV30 to TRBJ1-1, with TRBD1 matching over 7 bases. Per the germline V gene, CDR1 is GTSNPN and CDR2 is SVGIG (reference sequence). The length of the CDR3 is 13 residues. Trimming removed 1 base from V and 1 base from J; junction bases left unmatched: 0. The CDR3 protein is CAWSGTGNTEAFF. The CDR3 DNA follows: TGTGCCTGGAGTGGGACAGGGAACACTGAAGCTTTCTTT. The full variable domain, completed using reference TRBV30 and TRBJ1-1, is SQTIHQWPATLVQPVGSPLSLECTVEGTSNPNLYWYRQAAGRGLQLLFYSVGIGQISSEVPQNLSASRPQDRQFILSSKKLLLSDSGFYLCAWSGTGNTEAFFGQGTRLTVV.

This clone was detected only a few times. The chain recombines TRBV25-1 with TRBJ1-4; 8 bases map to TRBD1. After removal of 3 bases from V and 2 bases from J, the junction contained 11 bases not matched to a gene. Per germline, CDR1 MGHDK and CDR2 SYGVNS. This CDR3 spans 18 amino acids. The CDR3 DNA sequence: TGTGCCAGCAGTGAGATTGGGCAGGGGGCTTTTACTAATGAAAAACTGTTTTTT. Amino acids: CASSEIGQGAFTNEKLFF.

The CDR3 DNA sequence: TGTGCCAGCAGCAGAGGGACTGGACTGGGCCTGTGGGCTTTCTTT. It codes for CASSRGTGLGLWAFF. V gene TRBV7-2 combines with J gene TRBJ1-1; a weak D match, TRBD1 (5 bases). V was clipped by 5 bases and J by 11 bases, with 24 bases between them. Looked up from germline, CDR1 is SGHTA and CDR2 is FQGNSA. This CDR3 contains 15 residues.

V is TRBV6-4 and J is TRBJ2-3; D not resolved. Germline lookup yields CDR1 MRHNA and CDR2 SNTAGT. V was cut by 6 bases and J by 2 bases, with 12 bases left in between. The CDR3 contains 14 residues. In nucleotides, the CDR3 is TGTGCCAGCAGCAAGAAAGGAGACACAGATACGCAGTATTTT. Translated: CASSKKGDTDTQYF.

The V and J genes are TRBV6-6 and TRBJ1-1, with D unresolved. The CDR3 is made up of 13 amino acids. Trimming left V 6 bases short and J 1 base short, with 9 bases between. The V gene's germline CDR1 is MNHNY and CDR2 SVGAGI (reference sequence). In nucleotides, the CDR3 is TGTGCCAGCAGCGGGCGGGGGAACACTGAAGCTTTCTTT. Translated: CASSGRGNTEAFF.

V gene TRBV30 combines with J gene TRBJ2-7, with D perhaps given as TRBD1 or TRBD2 (5 bases each). The CDR3 consists of 13 residues. Trimming pared 5 bases from V and 6 bases from J, leaving 17 bases between. Germline CDR1 is GTSNPN and CDR2 is SVGIG (reference sequence). CDR3 DNA: TGTGCCTGGGGCCAGACTTCAGGGACCGAGCAGTACTTC. Translated: CAWGQTSGTEQYF.

V usage is TRBV18 and J usage is TRBJ1-1, with unresolved D. The CDR3 covers 14 residues. Looked up from germline, CDR1 is KGHSH and CDR2 is LQKENI. Between the trimmed V and J ends, which lost 3 bases and 0 bases, there was a span of 8 bases. The CDR3 nucleotides read TGTGCCAGCTCACCGGGCCGCATGAACACTGAAGCTTTCTTT. Its protein is CASSPGRMNTEAFF.

The chain is built from TRBV19 and TRBJ1-2; tentatively, D is TRBD1 (5 bases). CDR1 and CDR2 (germline): LNHDA, SQIVND (reference sequence). The V end lost 3 bases, the J end lost 4 bases, and 15 bases lay between the germline ends. The CDR3 is made up of 15 amino acids. The CDR3 sequence: CASSMLGGDVYGYTF. CDR3 DNA sequence: TGTGCCAGTAGTATGTTGGGGGGAGACGTCTATGGCTACACCTTC.

The chain couples TRBV6-6 to TRBJ2-1; no definite D call. Germline-derived CDR1 and CDR2 are MNHNY and SVGAGI (reference sequence). The CDR3 covers 12 residues. V was cut by 2 bases and J by 7 bases, with 6 bases left in between. The CDR3 DNA reads TGTGCCAGCAGTTACAAGGTGAATGAGCAGTTCTTC. This gives the protein CASSYKVNEQFF.

The chain combines TRBV5-1 with TRBJ1-3, with 9 nucleotides matching TRBD1. The CDR3 length is 16 residues. CDR1 and CDR2 (germline): SGHRS, YFSETQ. With V trimmed by 4 bases and J by 3 bases, 8 bases remained unmatched. CDR3 region: CASSPAPGQGGNTIYF. Here the CDR3 DNA reads TGCGCCAGCAGCCCTGCCCCGGGACAGGGTGGAAACACCATATATTTT.

This chain joins TRBV7-9 and TRBJ2-5; TRBD2 aligns across 7 bases. J was trimmed by 0 bases and V by 4 bases; bases with no gene match: 8. Germline CDR1 is SEHNR and CDR2 is FQNEAQ (reference sequence). CDR3 size: 16 residues. CDR3 sequence reads: CASSSVGGRYQETQYF. The CDR3 DNA reads as TGTGCCAGCAGCTCGGTGGGGGGGAGGTACCAAGAGACCCAGTACTTC.

The V and J genes are TRBV4-1 and TRBJ2-7; TRBD1 aligns across 11 bases. This CDR3 has 15 amino acids. Germline trimming cut 3 bases from V and 2 bases from J; bases unmatched to any gene: 3. Germline lookup yields CDR1 MGHRA and CDR2 YSYEKL. The CDR3 DNA is TGCGCCAGCAGCCATCCGGGACAGGGGGCCTACGAGCAGTACTTC. Translated, it gives CASSHPGQGAYEQYF.